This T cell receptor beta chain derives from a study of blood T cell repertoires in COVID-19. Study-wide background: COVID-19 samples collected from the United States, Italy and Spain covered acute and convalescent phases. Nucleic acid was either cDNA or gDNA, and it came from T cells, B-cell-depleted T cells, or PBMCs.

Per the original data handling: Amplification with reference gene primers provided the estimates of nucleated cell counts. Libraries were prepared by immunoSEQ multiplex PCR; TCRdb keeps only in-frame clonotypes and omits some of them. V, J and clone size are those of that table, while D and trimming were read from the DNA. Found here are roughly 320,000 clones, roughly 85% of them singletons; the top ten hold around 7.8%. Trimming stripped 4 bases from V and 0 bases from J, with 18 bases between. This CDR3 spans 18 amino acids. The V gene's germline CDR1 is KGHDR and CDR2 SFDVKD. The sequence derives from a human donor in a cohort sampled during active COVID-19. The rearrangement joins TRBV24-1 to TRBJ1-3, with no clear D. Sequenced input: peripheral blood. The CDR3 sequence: CATSDNPKQNPSGNTIYF. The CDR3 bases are TGTGCCACCAGTGACAACCCAAAACAGAACCCCTCTGGAAACACCATATATTTT.